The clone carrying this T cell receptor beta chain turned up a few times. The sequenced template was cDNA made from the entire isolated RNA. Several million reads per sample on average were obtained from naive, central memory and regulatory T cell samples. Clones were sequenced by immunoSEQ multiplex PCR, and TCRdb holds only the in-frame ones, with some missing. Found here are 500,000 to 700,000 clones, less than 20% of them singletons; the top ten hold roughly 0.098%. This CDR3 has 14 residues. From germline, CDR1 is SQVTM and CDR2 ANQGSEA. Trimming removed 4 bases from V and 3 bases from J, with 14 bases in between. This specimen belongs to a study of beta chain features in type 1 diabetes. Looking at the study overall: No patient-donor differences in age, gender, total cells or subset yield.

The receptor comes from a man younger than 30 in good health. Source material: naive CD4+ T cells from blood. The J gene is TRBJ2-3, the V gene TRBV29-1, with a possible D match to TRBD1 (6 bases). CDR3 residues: CSVGGGLGTDTQYF. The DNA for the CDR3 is TGCAGCGTTGGAGGGGGATTAGGGACAGATACGCAGTATTTT.